Following are 9 T cell receptor beta chains from one sample sequenced in a study of shared clonotypes between healthy human individuals. Measured with immunoSEQ multiplex PCR; TCRdb has only the in-frame clones, and not every one. This sample has some 1.1 million clones, with around 77% found just once. The sample comprised memory CD4+ T cells from PBMCs. As to subset: CD45RA-negative fraction. The receptors come from a man between 18 and 29 years old in good health. Some clones in this sample may be carry-over from other donors' samples.

The chain has TRBV30 and TRBJ2-7, with D possibly matching TRBD1 (6 bases). The CDR3 loop spans 15 amino acids. Trimming shortened V by 0 bases and J by 2 bases, and 14 bases separated the two germline ends. The germline CDR1 and CDR2 sequences are GTSNPN and SVGIG (reference sequence). CDR3: CAWSVLPTGPYEQYF. As DNA, the CDR3 is TGTGCCTGGAGTGTACTCCCTACAGGGCCCTACGAGCAGTACTTC.

This chain links TRBV5-1 with TRBJ1-1; 7 bases map to TRBD1. CDR1 and CDR2 from the germline V gene are SGHRS and YFSETQ. This CDR3 has 14 residues. J lost 4 bases, V lost 3 bases, and 6 bases had no gene match. This chain's CDR3 is CASSSNTGATEAFF. CDR3 in DNA: TGCGCCAGCAGCTCCAACACAGGGGCCACTGAAGCTTTCTTT.

The V gene is TRBV5-4, the J gene TRBJ2-1; 9 bases are shared with TRBD2. CDR3 size: 16 residues. J gave up 5 bases and V 7 bases, and 13 bases lay outside the gene matches. Per germline, CDR1 SGHNT and CDR2 YYREEE (reference sequence). CDR3 residues: CASGTPAGGTHNEQFF. The CDR3 DNA follows: TGTGCCAGCGGGACCCCAGCGGGAGGTACCCACAATGAGCAGTTCTTC.

V usage is TRBV5-1 and J usage is TRBJ2-7, with 9 positions matching TRBD2. Germline loops: CDR1 SGHRS, CDR2 YFSETQ. The V segment lost 3 bases and the J segment 1 base; nucleotides outside the gene matches: 5. The CDR3 totals 15 residues. Here the CDR3 reads CASSYGTSLSYEQYF. CDR3 nucleotides: TGCGCCAGCAGCTACGGGACTAGCTTGTCCTACGAGCAGTACTTC.

The chain combines TRBV6-6 with TRBJ2-4, with a weak D call TRBD1 (5 bases). The CDR3 has 14 residues. V lost 5 bases and J 7 bases, leaving 15 bases between the germline ends. Germline CDR1 MNHNY, CDR2 SVGAGI (reference sequence). The CDR3 nucleotides are TGTGCCAGCAGTGTACAGGCCCCGGAGAACATTCAGTACTTC. It specifies CASSVQAPENIQYF.

The chain couples TRBV5-1 to TRBJ1-4; possible D gene TRBD1, 6 bases. Per germline, CDR1 SGHRS and CDR2 YFSETQ. V shed 2 bases and J shed 7 bases, with 12 bases lying between them. CDR3 length: 14 amino acids. This CDR3 is CASSFRGEVEKLFF. CDR3 nucleotide sequence: TGCGCCAGCAGCTTCAGGGGCGAGGTTGAAAAACTGTTTTTT.

The table lists this clone with a few counts. The chain links TRBV5-1 to TRBJ1-1, with a weak D call TRBD1 (5 bases). The V end lost 3 bases, the J end lost 6 bases, and 12 bases lay between the germline ends. Germline-derived CDR1 and CDR2 are SGHRS and YFSETQ. The CDR3 contains 13 residues. The CDR3 nucleotides read TGCGCCAGCAGCTCACCAGGGCTGTCTGAAGCTTTCTTT. The encoded protein is CASSSPGLSEAFF.

The CDR3 nucleotides are TGTGCCAGCAGCGACCCGAGGGGCTATGGAAACACCATATATTTT. This translates into CASSDPRGYGNTIYF. The rearrangement joins TRBV7-9 to TRBJ1-3; D is possibly TRBD1 (5 bases). Germline V gene data show CDR1 as SEHNR and CDR2 as FQNEAQ (reference sequence). The CDR3 covers 15 residues. Trimming shortened V by 5 bases and J by 3 bases, and 14 bases separated the two germline ends.

This clone came up once. The CDR3 protein is CASSSSRNEQFF. In DNA, the CDR3 is TGTGCCAGCAGCTCGAGCCGAAATGAGCAGTTCTTC. The chain is built from TRBV11-2 and TRBJ2-1; no firm D call. The CDR3 is made up of 12 amino acids. With 4 bases removed from V and 7 bases from J, the gap between germline ends came to 8 bases. CDR1 and CDR2 (germline): SGHAT, FQNNGV.